The rows below give T cell receptor beta chains drawn from one sample of a study of cytomegalovirus exposure and HLA in healthy donors. Repertoires were generated with immunoSEQ multiplex PCR, while TCRdb's copy carries only in-frame clones and drops some. The table records under 200,000 clones, 70% to 85% of them present only once. Sequenced material: PBMCs. These receptors all come from a woman in her 30s in good health and CMV-seropositive. Each CDR3 is given with its conserved first and last residue. A D gene is named only where the DNA matches it firmly. Clone sizes are given selectively: once, few, many, or a class where the clone is expanded.

>TRBV29-1|TRBD1|TRBJ2-2|.
CSVPGRGHTGELFF
TGCAGCGTTCCGGGCAGGGGGCACACCGGGGAGCTGTTTTTT
>TRBV6-4|TRBD2|TRBJ2-3|once
CASSEVGGTTDTQYF
TGTGCCAGCAGTGAGGTCGGGGGGACCACAGATACGCAGTATTTT
>TRBV7-2|.|TRBJ2-2|.
CASSLRAENTGELFF
TGTGCCAGCAGCTTACGTGCGGAGAACACCGGGGAGCTGTTTTTT
>TRBV5-1|TRBD1|TRBJ1-4|.
CASSIPTGTGGEKLFF
TGCGCCAGCAGCATTCCCACCGGGACAGGGGGTGAAAAACTGTTTTTT
>TRBV6-5|.|TRBJ1-1|.
CASSVTPNTEAFF
TGTGCCAGCAGTGTGACTCCGAACACTGAAGCTTTCTTT
>TRBV7-2|TRBD2|TRBJ2-1|.
CASSLPPLAGVNEQFF
TGTGCCAGCAGCTTACCCCCTCTAGCGGGAGTCAATGAGCAGTTCTTC
>TRBV6-1|TRBD1|TRBJ2-7|few
CASSEGQGINYEQYF
TGTGCCAGCAGTGAGGGACAGGGAATAAACTACGAGCAGTACTTC
>TRBV27|.|TRBJ2-1|.
CASSLFSSYNEQFF
TGTGCCAGCAGCCTGTTCAGCTCCTACAATGAGCAGTTCTTC
>TRBV18|.|TRBJ1-1|.
CASSTDEATEAFF
TGTGCCAGCTCAACCGATGAGGCAACTGAAGCTTTCTTT
>TRBV5-6|TRBD1|TRBJ1-5|.
CASSLQGYQPQHF
TGTGCCAGCAGCTTACAGGGGTATCAGCCCCAGCATTTT
>TRBV6-5|TRBD2|TRBJ2-2|.
CASSLWEGTGELFF
TGTGCCAGCAGCCTGTGGGAGGGCACCGGGGAGCTGTTTTTT
>TRBV2|.|TRBJ2-5|.
CASSPSLETQYF
TGTGCCAGCAGTCCTAGCTTAGAGACCCAGTACTTC
>TRBV15|.|TRBJ2-7|.
CATSSTVDYEQYF
TGTGCCACCTCTTCGACTGTTGACTACGAGCAGTACTTC
>TRBV4-1|.|TRBJ2-5|.
CASSKHGGRQETQYF
TGCGCCAGCAGCAAGCACGGGGGGCGGCAAGAGACCCAGTACTTC
>TRBV29-1|.|TRBJ1-2|.
CSVGTGGVRYGYTF
TGCAGCGTCGGTACGGGGGGCGTCCGATATGGCTACACCTTC
>TRBV7-6|TRBD2|TRBJ2-2|.
CASSSPLGSGRAVGTGELFF
TGTGCCAGCAGCTCCCCGCTGGGTAGCGGGAGGGCCGTTGGGACCGGGGAGCTGTTTTTT
>TRBV19|.|TRBJ2-7|.
CASSMSLSRDDEQYF
TGTGCCAGTAGTATGTCGTTGTCACGGGATGACGAGCAGTACTTC
>TRBV11-2|.|TRBJ1-6|.
CASSLLSSPLHF
TGTGCCAGCAGCCTCCTCAGTTCACCCCTCCACTTT
>TRBV5-4|.|TRBJ2-1|.
CASRLALEVEQFF
TGTGCCAGCAGATTGGCGCTAGAGGTTGAGCAGTTCTTC
>TRBV6-5|.|TRBJ2-2|.
CASKRGGLNTGELFF
TGTGCCAGCAAAAGGGGAGGCTTAAACACCGGGGAGCTGTTTTTT
>TRBV5-5|.|TRBJ1-1|.
CASSLVGRNTEAFF
TGTGCCAGCAGCTTGGTTGGGAGGAACACTGAAGCTTTCTTT
>TRBV6-5|TRBD1|TRBJ1-5|few
CASRETGYSNQPQHF
TGTGCCAGCAGGGAGACAGGGTATAGCAATCAGCCCCAGCATTTT
>TRBV5-1|.|TRBJ2-1|.
CASSDKRGSSYNEQFF
TGCGCCAGCAGTGATAAACGGGGGAGCTCCTACAATGAGCAGTTCTTC
>TRBV7-8|.|TRBJ2-1|.
CASSPALGSSSYNEQFF
TGTGCCAGCAGCCCGGCCCTCGGCTCTAGTTCCTACAATGAGCAGTTCTTC
>TRBV2|TRBD2|TRBJ2-7|.
CASMSGDSYEQYF
TGTGCCAGCATGAGCGGGGACTCCTACGAGCAGTACTTC
>TRBV5-4|.|TRBJ2-3|.
CASRPPTTDTQYF
TGTGCCAGCAGACCTCCTACCACAGATACGCAGTATTTT
>TRBV9|TRBD2|TRBJ2-7|.
CASSVGGLAGDEQYF
TGTGCCAGCAGCGTGGGAGGACTAGCGGGAGACGAGCAGTACTTC
>TRBV30|.|TRBJ1-3|.
CAWSGTGLGGNTIYF
TGTGCCTGGAGTGGTACAGGGCTGGGAGGAAACACCATATATTTT
>TRBV19|TRBD1|TRBJ1-2|.
CASSIDRQGSSYGYTF
TGTGCCAGTAGTATTGACCGACAGGGATCGAGCTATGGCTACACCTTC
>TRBV4-2|.|TRBJ1-1|.
CASSQYKTGQLVGTEAFF
TGTGCCAGCAGCCAATACAAAACAGGGCAGCTAGTAGGCACTGAAGCTTTCTTT
>TRBV19|TRBD1|TRBJ1-1|.
CASSIDEQGAVEAFF
TGTGCCAGTAGTATAGATGAACAGGGGGCGGTTGAAGCTTTCTTT
>TRBV7-9|.|TRBJ1-4|.
CASSRGGGTEKLFF
TGTGCCAGCAGCAGAGGGGGTGGCACTGAAAAACTGTTTTTT
>TRBV7-2|TRBD2|TRBJ2-5|.
CASSSLRTSGRLETQYF
TGTGCCAGCAGCTCTTTACGGACTAGCGGGAGGCTCGAGACCCAGTACTTC
>TRBV19|.|TRBJ1-2|once
CATTTRGGGNYGYTF
TGTGCCACCACAACGCGGGGAGGTGGAAACTATGGCTACACCTTC
>TRBV21-1|.|TRBJ1-1|few
CASSKFDQGVAEAFF
TGTGCCAGCAGCAAATTTGATCAGGGCGTCGCTGAAGCTTTCTTT
>TRBV9|.|TRBJ1-3|.
CASSVGRSSGNTIYF
TGTGCCAGCAGCGTAGGCAGGTCCTCTGGAAACACCATATATTTT
>TRBV29-1|.|TRBJ2-4|.
CSVELGGGGIQYF
TGCAGCGTTGAACTAGGGGGTGGGGGCATTCAGTACTTC
>TRBV29-1|TRBD1|TRBJ2-5|.
CSARDRVETQYF
TGCAGCGCTAGGGACAGGGTAGAGACCCAGTACTTC
>TRBV5-4|TRBD1|TRBJ1-6|.
CATTGGLNSPLHF
TGTGCCACCACAGGGGGGCTTAATTCACCCCTCCACTTT
>TRBV9|.|TRBJ1-1|.
CASSVEGIGTPAFF
TGTGCCAGCAGCGTAGAGGGGATCGGGACACCAGCTTTCTTT
>TRBV27|.|TRBJ1-5|.
CASSLSRSWQGLNQPQHF
TGTGCCAGCAGTTTATCTAGGAGTTGGCAGGGATTGAATCAGCCCCAGCATTTT
>TRBV11-3|.|TRBJ1-2|.
CASSLMGPTYYGYTF
TGTGCCAGCAGCCTCATGGGGCCAACGTACTATGGCTACACCTTC
>TRBV4-1|.|TRBJ2-7|.
CASSLSTNTYEQYF
TGCGCCAGCAGCCTGTCGACTAACACCTACGAGCAGTACTTC
>TRBV2|TRBD2|TRBJ2-7|.
CASSPELAGGAYEQYF
TGTGCCAGCAGTCCGGAACTAGCGGGGGGCGCCTACGAGCAGTACTTC
>TRBV5-5|.|TRBJ2-2|few
CASSPSVGELFF
TGTGCCAGCAGCCCTTCGGTCGGGGAGCTGTTTTTT
>TRBV5-1|.|TRBJ2-3|.
CASSMTGISTDTQYF
TGCGCCAGCAGTATGACGGGAATTAGCACAGATACGCAGTATTTT
>TRBV5-1|TRBD1|TRBJ2-1|once
CASSSYRGNNEQFF
TGCGCCAGCAGCTCTTACAGGGGCAACAATGAGCAGTTCTTC
>TRBV27|.|TRBJ2-2|.
CASSFRLNTGELFF
TGTGCCAGCAGTTTCAGATTGAACACCGGGGAGCTGTTTTTT